This is a list of T cell receptor beta chains from one sample in a study of T cell responses to AZD1222 COVID-19 vaccine. Repertoires were generated with immunoSEQ multiplex PCR, while TCRdb's copy carries only in-frame clones and drops some. The sample carries approximately 110,000 clones, approximately 90% recorded once. The sequencing here drew on peripheral blood, taken 28 days after the second AZD1222 dose. The receptors were sampled from an adult who received the AZD1222 COVID-19 vaccine. Both conserved end residues are part of each CDR3. The D gene is left open where the match is weak. Clone size, where shown, is once, few, many, or a class for clones that have expanded.

D,size,V,J,DNA,CDR3
-,-,TRBV6-4,TRBJ1-4,TGTGCCAGCAGTGACTCGCAAGGGAATATGGGAACTAATGAAAAACTGTTTTTT,CASSDSQGNMGTNEKLFF
TRBD2,-,TRBV29-1,TRBJ2-5,TGCAGCGTTGTCCCTAGCGGGAGGGCCCCGTCAGAGACCCAGTACTTC,CSVVPSGRAPSETQYF
-,-,TRBV2,TRBJ1-4,TGTGCCAGCAGTGAAGCGCAAGGGGTGGGTGAAAAACTGTTTTTT,CASSEAQGVGEKLFF
TRBD2,many,TRBV27,TRBJ2-1,TGTGCCAGCAGTAAGGGACTAGCGGGAGAAGGTGGTGGGCAGTTCTTC,CASSKGLAGEGGGQFF
-,-,TRBV7-9,TRBJ1-1,TGTGCCAGCACGGAGGTTGACAACACTGAAGCTTTCTTT,CASTEVDNTEAFF
TRBD1,-,TRBV28,TRBJ1-2,TGTGCCAGCAGTTTGGGACAGGGAGTGGATGGCTACACCTTC,CASSLGQGVDGYTF
TRBD2,few,TRBV7-2,TRBJ2-7,TGTGCCAGCAGCTTAGGCTGGTCAGGGAGGGCAGGCGAGCAGTACTTC,CASSLGWSGRAGEQYF
TRBD1,-,TRBV18,TRBJ2-7,TGTGCCAGCTCACCGCAAGACAGGGTAGTTGCGCAGTACTTC,CASSPQDRVVAQYF
TRBD1,-,TRBV5-1,TRBJ1-2,TGCGCCAGCAGACCTACCGACAGGGATTATGGCTACACCTTC,CASRPTDRDYGYTF
-,-,TRBV7-9,TRBJ1-6,TGTGCCAGCAGCTTAGCCGGGAATTCACCCCTCCACTTT,CASSLAGNSPLHF
TRBD2,-,TRBV4-3,TRBJ2-1,TGCGCCAGCAGCCAAGATCGGGGGGGCGAATCCTACAATGAGCAGTTCTTC,CASSQDRGGESYNEQFF
TRBD1,-,TRBV30,TRBJ1-4,TGTGCCTGGACCGAGACAGGGTTTGAGGAAAAACTGTTTTTT,CAWTETGFEEKLFF
TRBD2,-,TRBV11-3,TRBJ2-7,TGTGCCAGCAGCTTAATGGGCGGGAGCTCCTACGAGCAGTACTTC,CASSLMGGSSYEQYF
TRBD1,once,TRBV5-8,TRBJ1-2,TGTGCCAGCAGCGGACGGACAGGGGGGTACTATGGCTACACCTTC,CASSGRTGGYYGYTF
-,-,TRBV28,TRBJ2-7,TGTGCCAGCAGTCGTCAGGGGGGGTACTACGAGCAGTACTTC,CASSRQGGYYEQYF
TRBD1,-,TRBV4-1,TRBJ2-7,TGCGCCAGCAGCCAACCTGGCCGGGACAGGGGTTACGAGCAGTACTTC,CASSQPGRDRGYEQYF
-,once,TRBV5-1,TRBJ2-5,TGCGCCAGCAGCTTGGATACGACTGACATTCTAACTAGCATGAAGACCCAGTACTTC,CASSLDTTDILTSMKTQYF
-,once,TRBV27,TRBJ1-1,TGTGCCAGCAAACAGCAGGGGACCATGAACACTGAAGCTTTCTTT,CASKQQGTMNTEAFF
-,once,TRBV27,TRBJ2-1,TGTGCCAGCAGTTTATCTAGCGGCAGGGCCTACAATGAGCAGTTCTTC,CASSLSSGRAYNEQFF
-,-,TRBV29-1,TRBJ2-5,TGCAGCGTTGAAACTAGTAGGTCCTACGGTAGGGAGACCCAGTACTTC,CSVETSRSYGRETQYF
-,-,TRBV5-4,TRBJ2-7,TGTGCCAGCAGCTTGGAGGGAACCTACGAGCAGTACTTC,CASSLEGTYEQYF
TRBD1,-,TRBV5-4,TRBJ2-7,TGTGCCAGCAGCTTGCCGGGACAGGGTACCTACGAGCAGTACTTC,CASSLPGQGTYEQYF
-,-,TRBV30,TRBJ1-4,TGTGCCTGGGGAGCAGGGGCTCGAGGCGAAAAACTGTTTTTT,CAWGAGARGEKLFF
TRBD1,once,TRBV30,TRBJ1-4,TGTGCCTGGAAAGACAGGGTGTTAGGAGAAAAACTGTTTTTT,CAWKDRVLGEKLFF
TRBD2,-,TRBV19,TRBJ2-1,TGTGCCAGTAGTACGACTAGCGGGAGAGGGAATGAGCAGTTCTTC,CASSTTSGRGNEQFF